Sequencing of this TCR beta chain was carried out in a study of cytomegalovirus exposure and HLA in healthy donors. Study conclusions and caveats: Presence/absence analyses assumed roughly uniform sequencing depth across donors, which may not hold. In a later analysis, TCR association rates varied by HLA locus: DRB1 most, HLA-C fewest. Researchers reported in a later analysis that a missense DCLRE1C variant was tied to TCR beta V- and J-gene trimming.

CDR3 length: 13 residues. The germline CDR1 and CDR2 sequences are MDHEN and SYDVKM. The V and J ends lost 7 bases and 3 bases respectively, with 13 bases between them. PCR involved 60 Vbeta and 13 Jbeta primers. Profiled with immunoSEQ multiplex PCR; TCRdb holds only in-frame clones, not every one. The sample contains approximately 110,000 clones, more than 70% of which appear only once. With regard to this clone: Antigen specificity is unknown.

This chain joins TRBV28 and TRBJ2-7, with a weak D call TRBD1 (6 bases). The receptor was derived from a man in his fifties in good health and CMV-seronegative. Material for sequencing was PBMCs. CDR3 region: CASTGTLGYEQYF. For the CDR3, the DNA is TGTGCCAGCACCGGGACACTTGGCTACGAGCAGTACTTC.